The TCR beta chain under discussion was sequenced for a study of CD8 T cells in ankylosing spondylitis. Points from the study as a whole: Clones that were linked to disease were CD8+ and were relatively rare in peripheral blood.

The CDR3 covers 16 residues. Trimming removed 5 bases at V and 5 bases at J, with 19 bases between. Germline V CDR1 and CDR2: SGHVS, FNYEAQ. This clonotype was counted many times. The antigen remains unidentified. A quantitative 5'-RACE method, one with molecular barcodes, was used to make TCR beta libraries. From the 5' RACE reads, TCRdb called clonotypes with MiXCR, one entry per CDR3 protein. The sample yields more than 95,000 distinct CDR3 sequences, roughly 8.3% seen once. Sequenced material: blood, either unsorted or a sorted T cell fraction (not recorded which). The chain is built from TRBV7-6 and TRBJ2-1, with TRBD2 as a possible D gene (6 bases). This TCR was recovered from a male donor with ankylosing spondylitis or in good health (not recorded which). The chain's CDR3 is CASSLIGGSGHNEQFF. Written as DNA, the CDR3 is TGTGCCAGCAGCCTAATCGGAGGTAGCGGACACAATGAGCAGTTCTTC.